This TCR beta chain was captured in a study of PD-1 blockade in classical Hodgkin lymphoma. Relapse was seen in all patients after autologous stem cell transplantation, and brentuximab vedotin exposure was variable. Turning to this clone: As yet, its antigen is unknown.

CDR3 length: 15 amino acids. The V and J ends lost 4 bases and 12 bases, in that order; junction bases with no gene match: 10. Looked up from germline, CDR1 is SGHTA and CDR2 is FQGNSA. Points from the study as a whole: The study found complete responders had baseline diversity similar to newly diagnosed patients.

Sequencing was performed with immunoSEQ multiplex PCR; in TCRdb, only in-frame clones are kept and a portion is missing. The table records tens of thousands of clones, 80% to 90% of them present only once. The rearrangement links TRBV7-2 to TRBJ2-7; TRBD2 aligns across 15 bases. Sequencing used peripheral blood mononuclear cells (PBMCs), obtained at baseline. This TCR derives from a human donor with classical Hodgkin lymphoma. CDR3 sequence reads: CASSWTSGGEMERYF. The CDR3, as DNA: TGTGCCAGCAGCTGGACTAGCGGGGGGGAAATGGAGAGGTACTTC.